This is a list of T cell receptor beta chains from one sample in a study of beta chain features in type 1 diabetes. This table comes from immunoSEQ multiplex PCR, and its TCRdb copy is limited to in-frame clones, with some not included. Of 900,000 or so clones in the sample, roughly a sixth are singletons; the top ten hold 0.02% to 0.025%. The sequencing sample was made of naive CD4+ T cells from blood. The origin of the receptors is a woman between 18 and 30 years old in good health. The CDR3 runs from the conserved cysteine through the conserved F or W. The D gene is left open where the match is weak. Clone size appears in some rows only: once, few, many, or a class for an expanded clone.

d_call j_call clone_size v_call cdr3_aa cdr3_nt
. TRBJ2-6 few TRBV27 CASSFRGYSGANVLTF TGTGCCAGCAGTTTTCGGGGATACTCTGGGGCCAACGTCCTGACTTTC
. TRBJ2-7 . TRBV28 CASSRVSYEQYF TGTGCCAGCAGTAGAGTATCCTACGAGCAGTACTTC
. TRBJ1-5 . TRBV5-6 CASSRDRDQPQHF TGTGCCAGCAGCCGGGACCGAGATCAGCCCCAGCATTTT
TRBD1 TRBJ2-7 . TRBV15 CATSRGTATGEKHEQYF TGTGCCACCAGCAGAGGAACCGCGACAGGGGAGAAACATGAGCAGTACTTC
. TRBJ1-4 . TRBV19 CASSMDGRYEKLFF TGTGCCAGTAGTATGGATGGACGTTATGAAAAACTGTTTTTT
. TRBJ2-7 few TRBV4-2 CASSQGAESAYEQYF TGTGCCAGCAGCCAAGGGGCGGAATCGGCCTACGAGCAGTACTTC
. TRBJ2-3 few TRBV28 CASSSGSRTDTQYF TGTGCCAGCAGTTCAGGCTCCCGCACAGATACGCAGTATTTT
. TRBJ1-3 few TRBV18 CASSETMPLSGNTIYF TGTGCCAGCTCAGAGACGATGCCTCTCTCTGGAAACACCATATATTTT
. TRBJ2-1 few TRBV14 CASSQDHGRTYNEQFF TGTGCCAGCAGCCAAGATCACGGGAGAACCTACAATGAGCAGTTCTTC
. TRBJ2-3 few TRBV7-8 CASSSGHTDTQYF TGTGCCAGCAGCTCGGGACACACAGATACGCAGTATTTT
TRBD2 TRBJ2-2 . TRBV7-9 CASRPRAGVDTGELFF TGTGCCAGCAGACCTAGAGCGGGAGTCGACACCGGGGAGCTGTTTTTT
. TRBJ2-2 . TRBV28 CAGRPGQLDTGELFF TGTGCCGGCCGTCCCGGACAGTTAGATACCGGGGAGCTGTTTTTT
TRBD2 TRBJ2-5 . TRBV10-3 CAISGLLAGEGETQYF TGTGCCATCAGTGGTCTACTAGCGGGAGAAGGGGAGACCCAGTACTTC
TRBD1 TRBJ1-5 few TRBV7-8 CASSPLPGQGSGYSGNQPQHF TGTGCCAGCAGCCCCCTCCCGGGACAGGGATCGGGATATTCAGGCAATCAGCCCCAGCATTTT
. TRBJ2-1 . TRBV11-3 CASSLGRADWNEQFF TGTGCCAGCAGCTTAGGGAGGGCCGATTGGAATGAGCAGTTCTTC
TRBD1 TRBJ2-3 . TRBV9 CASSDRGPPDTQYF TGTGCCAGCAGCGACAGGGGGCCCCCAGATACGCAGTATTTT
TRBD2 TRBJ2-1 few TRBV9 CASSVGTSGRRSYNEQFF TGTGCCAGCAGCGTCGGGACTAGCGGGAGAAGGTCCTACAATGAGCAGTTCTTC
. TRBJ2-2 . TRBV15 CATSRAQGRAGELFF TGTGCCACCAGCAGAGCCCAGGGACGGGCCGGGGAGCTGTTTTTT
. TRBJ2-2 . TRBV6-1 CASSAIVRGGELFF TGTGCCAGCAGCGCTATAGTACGGGGCGGGGAGCTGTTTTTT